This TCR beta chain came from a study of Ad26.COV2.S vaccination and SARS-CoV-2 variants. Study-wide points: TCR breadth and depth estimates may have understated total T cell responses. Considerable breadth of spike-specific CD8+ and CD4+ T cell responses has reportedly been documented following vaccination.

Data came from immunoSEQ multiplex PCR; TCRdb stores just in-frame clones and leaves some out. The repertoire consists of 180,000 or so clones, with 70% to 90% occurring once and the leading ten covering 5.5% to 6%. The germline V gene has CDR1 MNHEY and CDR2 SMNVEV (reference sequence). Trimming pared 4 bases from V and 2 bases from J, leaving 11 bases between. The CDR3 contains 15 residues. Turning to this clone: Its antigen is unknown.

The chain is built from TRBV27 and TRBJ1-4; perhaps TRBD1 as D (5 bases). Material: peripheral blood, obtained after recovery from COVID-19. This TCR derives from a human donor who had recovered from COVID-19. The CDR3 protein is CASSYRDGTNEKLFF. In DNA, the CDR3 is TGTGCCAGCAGTTATAGGGACGGGACTAATGAAAAACTGTTTTTT. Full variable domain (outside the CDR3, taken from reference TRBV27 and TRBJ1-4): EAQVTQNPRYLITVTGKKLTVTCSQNMNHEYMSWYRQDPGLGLRQIYYSMNVEVTDKGDVPEGYKVSRKEKRNFPLILESPSPNQTSLYFCASSYRDGTNEKLFFGSGTQLSVL.